This record looks at one T cell receptor beta chain sequence and its context. What antigen it recognizes has not been identified. Base qualities are not recorded, but no much larger clone differs from it by a single base. From V the trimming removes 0 bases and from J it removes 6 bases, while the gene matches leave 5 bases of the junction unaccounted for. CDR1 and CDR2 are drawn from the germline V gene: SGHVS, FQNEAQ. Including cysteine and phenylalanine, the CDR3 has 15 amino acids. Only CDR3 DNA is held: 45 bases, read in frame from base 1. In light of the paper, this sample's time point label describes: patch test 1, 2 weeks after DPC sensitization. In light of the paper, this sample's treatment or condition label describes: therapeutic diphenylcyclopropenone sensitization with weekly scalp DPC. At each patch-test visit, blood was drawn before the patch test was applied. Patients were considered eligible if aged 18 to 70, diagnosed with alopecia and deemed suitable for DPC therapy, and patients were excluded if pregnant. Total RNA was isolated from unfractionated whole blood collected in Tempus Blood RNA tubes.

These data are taken from a study of human T cells and chemical hapten exposure (dated by TCRdb to about 2021). For the wider study: For sensitization, 2% DPC in acetone was applied to a roughly 2 cm by roughly 2 cm area of upper inner arm skin. Throughout the study period of about 25 weeks, patients also received therapeutic DPC doses to the scalp every week. Patch testing was performed on the upper back with Finn chambers containing 0.01% DPC, and the patch tests were scored after 6 days according to International Contact Dermatitis Research Group standards. The patient cohort, mostly female, included alopecia areata with under or over 50% scalp involvement, alopecia totalis and alopecia universalis. Libraries were pooled for sequencing, and variation in per-sample TCR yields was attributed mainly to small differences in library volumes within the pool. In alopecia patients, the study followed how the peripheral blood TCR repertoire changed in vivo over primary and secondary sensitization to diphenylcyclopropenone (DPC), a hapten. Blood samples were taken from patients before sensitization (week 0) and at 2, 6 and about 24 weeks after DPC sensitization. Under 30 alopecia patients gave blood for TCR sequencing at one to four time points (pre-sensitization, 2, 6 and 24 weeks). Overall study results and their limits: All patients had alopecia, a presumed autoimmune disease, so their immune response might differ from that of healthy individuals. Patch test score correlated positively with the number of PT1 expanded TCRs, reaching significance at thresholds 8, 16 and 32 but not at 4. Compared with pre-sensitization or healthy control sets, expanded TCRs formed significantly more large CDR3 similarity clusters, which is consistent with antigen-driven responses. DPC sensitization did not change how many TCRs were above 1 in 1000 frequency, and no evidence was found of alterations in global repertoire structure. After repeated subsampling, changes were observed in the strength of the expansion versus patch-test correlation and in the threshold at which the correlation became significant.

The library was built by means of RACE. Sequencer: NextSeq 500. During library preparation, unique molecular identifiers were attached to individual cDNA molecules so that TCRs could be counted quantitatively and reproducibly. Each blood RNA sample was used to sequence both TCR alpha and TCR beta chains. As for how the authors treated the data: The median number of TCRs per sample was 95,638, ranging from roughly 23,224 to 690,600. The Decombinator software suite was used to annotate V, J and CDR3 in the TCR reads. To make PS versus PT1 abundance plots, every sample was subsampled to the same number of TCRs (28,000). TCRs were defined as expanded if absent before sensitization and observed at least eight times at the 2-week time point. TCRdb reprocessing: public reads trimmed at Q25 with fastp, clones called with MiXCR, in-frame beta chains kept. Entries are consolidated by CDR3 protein sequence, retaining the most common genes and DNA. TCRdb, rather than the study authors, made the V and J calls. In all, the sample holds tens of thousands of distinct CDR3 sequences, and roughly 10% of those were seen once. The top ten constitute 2% to 2.5% of the sample.

The starting material was whole blood, obtained in connection with sensitization to the hapten diphenylcyclopropenone (DPC). This TCR was sampled from a man in his forties with alopecia areata. Some clones in this sample may be carry-over from other donors' samples. The chain uses TRBV7-8 and TRBJ1-1; 9 junctional bases match TRBD1. The bases are TGTGCCAGCAGCTTAGCGGACAGGGGACGGGCTGAAGCTTTCTTT. This is translated as CASSLADRGRAEAFF.